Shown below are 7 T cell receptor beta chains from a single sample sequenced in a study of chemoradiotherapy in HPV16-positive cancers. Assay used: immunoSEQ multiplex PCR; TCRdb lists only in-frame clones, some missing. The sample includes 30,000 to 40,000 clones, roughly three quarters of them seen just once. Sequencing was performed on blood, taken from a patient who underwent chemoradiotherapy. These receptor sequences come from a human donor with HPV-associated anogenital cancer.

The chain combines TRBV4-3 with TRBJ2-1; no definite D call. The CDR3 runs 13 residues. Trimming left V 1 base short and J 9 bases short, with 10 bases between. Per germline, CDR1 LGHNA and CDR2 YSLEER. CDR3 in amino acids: CASSQGPKSEQFF. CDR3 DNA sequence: TGCGCCAGCAGCCAAGGACCGAAAAGTGAGCAGTTCTTC.

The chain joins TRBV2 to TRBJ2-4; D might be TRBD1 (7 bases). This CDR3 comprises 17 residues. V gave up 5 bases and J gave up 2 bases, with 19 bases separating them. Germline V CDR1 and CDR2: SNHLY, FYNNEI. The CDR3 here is CASSIRQGAGTKNIQYF. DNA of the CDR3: TGTGCCAGCAGTATAAGACAGGGCGCGGGGACCAAAAACATTCAGTACTTC. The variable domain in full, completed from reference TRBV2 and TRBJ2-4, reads EPEVTQTPSHQVTQMGQEVILRCVPISNHLYFYWYRQILGQKVEFLVSFYNNEISEKSEIFDDQFSVERPDGSNFTLKIRSTKLEDSAMYFCASSIRQGAGTKNIQYFGAGTRLSVL.

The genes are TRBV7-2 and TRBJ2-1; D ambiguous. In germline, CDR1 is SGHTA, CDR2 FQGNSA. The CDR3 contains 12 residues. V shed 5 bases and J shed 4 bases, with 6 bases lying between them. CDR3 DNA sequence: TGTGCCAGCAGCAGTGAGTACAATGAGCAGTTCTTC. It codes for CASSSEYNEQFF.

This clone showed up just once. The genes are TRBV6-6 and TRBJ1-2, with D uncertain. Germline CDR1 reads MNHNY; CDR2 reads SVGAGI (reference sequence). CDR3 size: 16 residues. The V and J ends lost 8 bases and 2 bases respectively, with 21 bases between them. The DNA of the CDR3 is TGTGCCAGCGACCGGACCGGGATGGGTAGAAACTATGGCTACACCTTC. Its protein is CASDRTGMGRNYGYTF.

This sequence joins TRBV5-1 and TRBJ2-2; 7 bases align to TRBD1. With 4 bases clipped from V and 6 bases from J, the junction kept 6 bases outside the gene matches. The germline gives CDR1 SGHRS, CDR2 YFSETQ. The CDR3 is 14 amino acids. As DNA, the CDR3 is TGCGCCAGCAGCCCAGGGACAGAAGCCGGGGAGCTGTTTTTT. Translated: CASSPGTEAGELFF.

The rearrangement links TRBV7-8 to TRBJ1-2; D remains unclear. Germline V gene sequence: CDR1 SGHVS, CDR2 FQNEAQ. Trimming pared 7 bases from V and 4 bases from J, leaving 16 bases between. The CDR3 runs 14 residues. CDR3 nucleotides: TGTGCCAGCAATCAGGTGGTTGGAGTCTATGGCTACACCTTC. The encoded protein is CASNQVVGVYGYTF. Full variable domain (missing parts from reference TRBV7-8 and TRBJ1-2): GAGVSQSPRYKVAKRGQDVALRCDPISGHVSLFWYQQALGQGPEFLTYFQNEAQLDKSGLPSDRFFAERPEGSVSTLKIQRTQQEDSAVYLCASNQVVGVYGYTFGSGTRLTVV.

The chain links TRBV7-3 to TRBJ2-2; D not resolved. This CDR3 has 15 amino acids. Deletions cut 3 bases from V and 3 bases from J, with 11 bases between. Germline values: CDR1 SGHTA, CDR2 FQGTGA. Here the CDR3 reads CASSLNSAHTGELFF. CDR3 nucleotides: TGTGCCAGCAGCTTGAATTCGGCTCACACCGGGGAGCTGTTTTTT.